What follows are 17 T cell receptor beta chains derived from one specimen sequenced in a study of blood T cell dynamics during melanoma immunotherapy. Time point denoted: week 3, after first cycle of checkpoint inhibitor. The table came from immunoSEQ multiplex PCR; TCRdb's copy has only in-frame clones and leaves some out. This table holds fewer than 15,000 clones, 86% found once. The source material was blood, sampled from a patient treated with checkpoint blockade. Receptors were obtained from a human donor with melanoma.

V usage is TRBV5-4 and J usage is TRBJ2-1, with no clear D. Germline-derived CDR1 and CDR2 are SGHNT and YYREEE (reference sequence). The CDR3 covers 12 residues. With 4 bases removed from V and 0 bases from J, the gap between germline ends came to 2 bases. This chain's CDR3 is CASSPSYNEQFF. The CDR3 DNA sequence: TGTGCCAGCAGCCCCTCCTACAATGAGCAGTTCTTC.

V is TRBV25-1 and J is TRBJ2-7; TRBD2 matches at 14 bases. This CDR3 contains 15 residues. With V trimmed by 8 bases and J by 3 bases, 6 bases remained unmatched. Germline CDR1 MGHDK, CDR2 SYGVNS. The CDR3 spells CASRKGLAGVYEQYF. In DNA, the CDR3 is TGTGCCAGCCGAAAGGGACTAGCGGGAGTCTACGAGCAGTACTTC.

This clone showed up just a few times. This chain connects TRBV19 to TRBJ1-5; possible D gene TRBD1, 6 bases. Germline V CDR1 and CDR2: LNHDA, SQIVND (reference sequence). V lost 3 bases to trimming and J lost 6 bases, with 9 bases between them. The CDR3 extends over 13 amino acids. In DNA, the CDR3 is TGTGCCAGTAGTATTGGGGGCAGTCAGCCCCAGCATTTT. Its protein is CASSIGGSQPQHF.

The chain is built from TRBV15 and TRBJ2-1; tentatively, D is TRBD2 (5 bases). The ends were cut back, 5 bases at V and 0 bases at J, with 17 bases in the middle. Germline assignment: CDR1 LNHNV and CDR2 YYDKDF (reference sequence). The CDR3 has 17 amino acids. CDR3 DNA sequence: TGTGCCACCAGCCCCCGTTCGGGGTTAAGCTCCTACAATGAGCAGTTCTTC. It translates to CATSPRSGLSSYNEQFF.

V and J are TRBV28 and TRBJ2-5, with no clear D. V was clipped by 8 bases and J by 4 bases, with 14 bases between them. The CDR3 consists of 13 residues. Germline CDR1 is MDHEN and CDR2 is SYDVKM. This CDR3 reads CASGLWKGETQYF. The CDR3 DNA sequence: TGTGCCAGCGGCCTGTGGAAGGGAGAGACCCAGTACTTC.

The V call is TRBV10-3, the J call TRBJ2-1; D remains unclear. Germline lookup yields CDR1 ENHRY and CDR2 SYGVKD. The CDR3 consists of 12 residues. With 4 bases removed from V and 9 bases from J, the gap between germline ends came to 10 bases. In nucleotides, the CDR3 is TGTGCCATCAGTGGCGTGTCCCTTGAGCAGTTCTTC. It encodes CAISGVSLEQFF.

The genes are TRBV9 and TRBJ2-1, with 7 bases fitting TRBD2. The CDR3 has 15 residues. V was clipped by 0 bases and J by 6 bases; unmatched bases: 6. In germline, CDR1 is SGDLS, CDR2 YYNGEE. DNA for the CDR3: TGTGCCAGCAGCGTAGGAACTAGCGAACTCAATGAGCAGTTCTTC. Translation: CASSVGTSELNEQFF.

The J gene is TRBJ1-5, the V gene TRBV7-3; no definite D call. From germline, CDR1 is SGHTA and CDR2 FQGTGA. This CDR3 has 12 residues. The V gene lost 5 bases and the J gene lost 8 bases, with 10 bases spanning the gap. The CDR3 loop reads CASSPSGEPQHF. In DNA, the CDR3 is TGTGCCAGCAGCCCGAGCGGGGAGCCCCAGCATTTT.

The genes are TRBV5-8 and TRBJ2-5, with unresolved D. Germline V gene data show CDR1 as SGHTS and CDR2 as YDEGEE. The CDR3 extends over 14 amino acids. Trimming pared 1 base from V and 1 base from J, leaving 8 bases between. The CDR3 is CASSLIGPQETQYF. For the CDR3, the DNA is TGTGCCAGCAGCTTGATCGGGCCCCAAGAGACCCAGTACTTC.

This rearrangement joins TRBV5-1 to TRBJ2-1; 11 bases map to TRBD2. This CDR3 contains 15 residues. With 2 bases clipped from V and 7 bases from J, the junction kept 5 bases outside the gene matches. Germline CDR1 is SGHRS and CDR2 is YFSETQ. The CDR3: CASSFLAGGSNEQFF. The CDR3 DNA sequence: TGCGCCAGCAGCTTCCTAGCGGGAGGTAGTAATGAGCAGTTCTTC.

This chain uses TRBV11-3 with TRBJ2-7; 12 positions match TRBD1. The CDR3 has 16 amino acids. The germline gives CDR1 SGHNT, CDR2 YENEEA. The V segment lost 6 bases and the J segment 0 bases; nucleotides outside the gene matches: 6. In DNA form, the CDR3 reads TGTGCCAGCAGAACCCCGGGACAGGGGGCCTCCTACGAGCAGTACTTC. Protein product: CASRTPGQGASYEQYF.

The gene calls are TRBV7-2 and TRBJ2-2; TRBD1 aligns across 8 bases. This CDR3 has 17 amino acids. After removal of 1 base from V and 1 base from J, the junction contained 5 bases not matched to a gene. The germline V gene has CDR1 SGHTA and CDR2 FQGNSA. Written as DNA, the CDR3 is TGTGCCAGCAGCTTAGTGGCCGGGACAGGGAACACCGGGGAGCTGTTTTTT. Amino acid sequence: CASSLVAGTGNTGELFF.

The V gene is TRBV13, the J gene TRBJ2-1; D is ambiguous. CDR3 length: 11 amino acids. The germline V and J ends were trimmed by 5 bases and 7 bases, with 6 bases remaining between them. The germline CDR1 and CDR2 sequences are PRHDT and FYEKMQ (reference sequence). The DNA for the CDR3 is TGTGCCAGCAGCCTCCCTAATGAGCAGTTCTTC. Protein sequence: CASSLPNEQFF.

This clone was detected only a few times. The chain combines TRBV2 with TRBJ1-4; D gene ambiguous. Germline assignment: CDR1 SNHLY and CDR2 FYNNEI. The CDR3 has 14 residues. V lost 4 bases and J lost 10, with 16 bases in between. The CDR3 loop is CASSADQALGKLFF. In nucleotides, the CDR3 is TGTGCCAGCAGTGCGGACCAGGCTCTCGGAAAACTGTTTTTT.

The CDR3 sequence: CASSLLQGEQYF. The CDR3 coding sequence is TGTGCCAGCAGTTTATTACAAGGCGAGCAGTACTTC. The chain joins TRBV28 to TRBJ2-7; D is unresolved. Germline V gives CDR1 MDHEN, CDR2 SYDVKM. V was clipped by 1 base and J by 6 bases, with 7 bases between them. The CDR3 has 12 residues.

This sequence joins TRBV13 and TRBJ2-5; 9 nucleotides line up with TRBD2. The J call may be in error: the DNA end matches TRBJ2-7 better. The length of the CDR3 is 15 residues. CDR1 and CDR2 from the germline V gene are PRHDT and FYEKMQ (reference sequence). This chain's CDR3 is CASSSLSGSSYEQYF. Here the CDR3 DNA reads TGTGCCAGCAGCTCACTTAGCGGGAGCTCCTACGAGCAGTACTTC.

The V and J genes are TRBV6-1 and TRBJ1-2; TRBD1 might be the D (5 bases). This CDR3 contains 13 residues. CDR1 is MNHNS, CDR2 SASEGT, per germline. V lost 7 bases, J lost 7 bases, and 16 bases lay in between. In nucleotides, the CDR3 is TGTGCCAGCACCCTGAAACTAGGGGTTGGCTACACCTTC. Protein product: CASTLKLGVGYTF.